This TCR beta chain was observed in a study of shared clonotypes between healthy human individuals. Overall study context: The cohort comprised a couple of women and a few men. Their ages spanned 18 to 49 years.

Study results and caveats: Generally, estimated richness proved larger in naive subsets than it did in memory subsets. Represented genetic and exposure-history diversity was restricted by having few donors.

Original analysis: Junction-only sequences without quality scores came from ImmunoSEQ, so filtering differed. The repertoire was sequenced with immunoSEQ multiplex PCR; TCRdb's copy has only in-frame clones and lacks some. V, J and clone size derive from that table, while D and trimming were established from the DNA sequence. This sample has about 2.3 million clones, with 85% to 95% found just once. The length of the CDR3 is 14 residues. Trimming took off 5 bases at V and 0 bases at J, with 10 bases between the two ends. The V gene's germline CDR1 is SGHTA and CDR2 FQGNSA. In regard to this clone: Its antigen is unknown.

This chain connects TRBV7-2 to TRBJ1-2; D might be TRBD1 (5 bases). Sequenced: naive CD4+ T cells from PBMCs. As to subset: CD45RA+ positively selected. The TCR sequence derives from a man between 18 and 35 years old in good health. Some clones in this sample may be carry-over from other donors' samples. In nucleotides, the CDR3 is TGTGCCAGCAGCGAGGGACCAGCTAACTATGGCTACACCTTC. It is translated as CASSEGPANYGYTF.